This TCR beta chain was observed in a study of T cell clonality in common variable immunodeficiency. This table comes from immunoSEQ multiplex PCR, and its TCRdb copy is limited to in-frame clones, with some not included. The sample includes approximately 81,000 clones, none of them occurring once. This clone was seen at least ten times. This TCR came from a person aged 18 to 70 in good health. Sequencing was carried out using peripheral blood mononuclear cells.

Partial CDR3 DNA: TGTGCCAGTAGTCGCGGACTAGCGGGAGGTAGGAACACCGGGGAG. Amino acids: CASSRGLAGGRNTGE. The whole CDR3 protein is CASSRGLAGGRNTGELFF. This chain connects TRBV19 to TRBJ2-2; 14 bases are a match to TRBD2. The observed sequence ends 3 residues before the CDR3 terminus, with the missing tail filled in from the germline J gene. Unmatched junction bases numbered 6, after V lost 5 bases and J lost 1 base. The CDR3 contains 18 residues. Germline-derived CDR1 and CDR2 are LNHDA and SQIVND (reference sequence). The full variable domain, completed using reference TRBV19 and TRBJ2-2, is DGGITQSPKYLFRKEGQNVTLSCEQNLNHDAMYWYRQDPGQGLRLIYYSQIVNDFQKGDIAEGYSVSREKKESFPLTVTSAQKNPTAFYLCASSRGLAGGRNTGELFFGEGSRLTVL.